A selection of T cell receptor beta chains follows, all from one sample in a study of cytomegalovirus exposure and HLA in healthy donors. Data came from immunoSEQ multiplex PCR; TCRdb stores just in-frame clones and leaves some out. Among 110,000 to 150,000 clones listed, around 73% were seen once. The specimen sequenced was PBMCs. Every receptor here comes from a female donor in good health and CMV-seronegative. CDR3s include the opening cysteine and the closing phenylalanine or tryptophan. The size field is filled for only some rows; it gives once, few, many or a size class.

cdr3_aa	v_call	clone_size
CASSLEIRGDYGYTF	TRBV11-2	-
CASSSGQGRNQPQHF	TRBV28	-
CAWSGGGDYGYTF	TRBV30	-
CSAGSPERYEQYF	TRBV29-1	-
CSAGTGWNTEAFF	TRBV29-1	-
CASSLSQGVSSYNEQFF	TRBV27	-
CASSLGQGGTEAFF	TRBV11-2	-
CASRHGTGMGNTIYF	TRBV11-2	-
CASGTGGYGYTF	TRBV6-1	once
CATPGRVQETQYF	TRBV6-1	-
CASSRRLAGDEYTQYF	TRBV11-1	-
CASSYSKGLNYGYTF	TRBV6-5	once
CASSITPRGAYGYTF	TRBV19	-
CASRPGQGIGYTF	TRBV6-5	-
CASSYKGAGGTDTQYF	TRBV19	-
CASSLGLAGDNEQFF	TRBV7-9	once
CASSVEGEQYF	TRBV2	-
CASSLNSGTGYGYTF	TRBV9	-
CASSRGQGTTNEKLFF	TRBV7-9	-
CASSLGGQENTEAFF	TRBV19	-
CASSFTSGSTGELFF	TRBV7-3	-
CASRETGQGYGYTF	TRBV2	-
CASSNPRGVGEQFF	TRBV6-1	-
CASSYSTGKQFF	TRBV6-5	once